One sample yielded the 29 T cell receptor beta chains listed below, sequenced in a study of cytomegalovirus exposure and HLA in healthy donors (dated by TCRdb to the late 2010s). Library construction relied on the immunoSEQ multiplex PCR assay. For the multiplex PCR, a mixture combining 60 forward primers for TCR Vbeta segments and 13 reverse primers for TCR Jbeta segments was used. Held by TCRdb, this immuneACCESS table contains in-frame sequences only and omits some clones. Under half of the omission traces to an unresolved V gene where checked; the cause of the rest is unknown. The sample table shows 120,000 or so clones, and 80% are seen once. 1% of the sample is held by the ten biggest clonotypes. The sample comprised PBMCs. The receptors originated from a man between 35 and 55 years old in good health and CMV-seronegative.

This chain links TRBV27 with TRBJ1-2; D unresolved. The germline V gene encodes CDR1 MNHEY and CDR2 SMNVEV (reference sequence). V lost 8 bases and J 8 bases, leaving 21 bases between the germline ends. This CDR3 is built from 14 residues. The CDR3 sequence: CASSFREPHGGYTF. The DNA of the CDR3 is TGTGCCAGCTCTTTCCGGGAGCCCCACGGGGGCTACACCTTC.

The rearrangement joins TRBV2 to TRBJ2-1; D is undetermined. Germline CDR1 and CDR2: SNHLY and FYNNEI. Trimming left V 4 bases short and J 7 bases short, with 17 bases between. This CDR3 has 15 amino acids. CDR3 in amino acids: CASSVVNLAGNEQFF. In nucleotides, the CDR3 is TGTGCCAGCAGTGTAGTTAATTTGGCAGGTAATGAGCAGTTCTTC.

The chain uses TRBV5-1 and TRBJ2-5, with D perhaps TRBD1 (6 bases). With 9 bases removed from V and 3 bases from J, the gap between germline ends came to 9 bases. The CDR3 has 11 amino acids. Germline V gives CDR1 SGHRS, CDR2 YFSETQ. CDR3 region: CATKGEETQYF. CDR3 nucleotides: TGCGCCACCAAGGGGGAAGAGACCCAGTACTTC.

The chain joins TRBV5-5 to TRBJ1-6; TRBD1 matches at 7 bases. CDR1 is SGHKS and CDR2 is YYEKEE in the germline V gene (reference sequence). This CDR3 spans 14 amino acids. V gave up 3 bases and J gave up 9 bases; unmatched junction bases: 6. For the CDR3, the DNA is TGTGCCAGCAGCTCAGGGACAGAGTCTTCACCCCTCCACTTT. Amino acids: CASSSGTESSPLHF.

The chain links TRBV4-2 to TRBJ1-5; 7 nucleotides match TRBD1. The length of the CDR3 is 17 residues. Germline V CDR1 and CDR2: LGHNA, YNFKEQ. After removal of 4 bases from V and 6 bases from J, the junction contained 15 bases not matched to a gene. The DNA of the CDR3 is TGTGCCAGCAGCCTAGGAGGAACCAGGGGGACGTTTCAGCCCCAGCATTTT. It translates to CASSLGGTRGTFQPQHF.

This clone was observed a handful of times. This chain uses TRBV9 with TRBJ1-1; D perhaps matches TRBD1 (5 bases). CDR3 length: 14 amino acids. Germline V gene data show CDR1 as SGDLS and CDR2 as YYNGEE. Deletions cut 4 bases from V and 0 bases from J, with 10 bases between. CDR3 in DNA: TGTGCCAGCAGCCCAGGACACATGAACACTGAAGCTTTCTTT. It translates to CASSPGHMNTEAFF.

V is TRBV2 and J is TRBJ1-6; 8 bases are shared with TRBD1. Trimming at V came to 5 bases and at J to 3 bases, leaving 6 bases not matched to a gene. The germline V gene has CDR1 SNHLY and CDR2 FYNNEI. The CDR3 has 16 residues. CDR3 residues: CASSKQGEGYNSPLHF. DNA of the CDR3: TGTGCCAGCAGTAAACAGGGGGAGGGCTATAATTCACCCCTCCACTTT.

In regard to this clone: Its ends do not fully match the called genes, so a read error is possible. The chain uses TRBV4-1 and TRBJ1-2; no firm D call. Germline CDR1 is MGHRA and CDR2 is YSYEKL. The CDR3 is 15 residues long. Here the CDR3 reads CAGSQWSRANYGYTF. CDR3 bases: TGCGCCGGCAGCCAATGGTCGCGGGCAAACTATGGCTACACCTTC.

This sequence joins TRBV11-3 and TRBJ1-1, with D perhaps matching TRBD1 (6 bases). Deletions cut 4 bases from V and 5 bases from J, with 11 bases between. Germline CDR1 reads SGHNT; CDR2 reads YENEEA. This CDR3 contains 13 residues. CDR3 DNA: TGTGCCAGCAGCTCGGGGGGCAGGACTGAAGCTTTCTTT. It codes for CASSSGGRTEAFF. The full variable domain, completed using reference TRBV11-3 and TRBJ1-1, is EAGVVQSPRYKIIEKKQPVAFWCNPISGHNTLYWYLQNLGQGPELLIRYENEEAVDDSQLPKDRFSAERLKGVDSTLKIQPAELGDSAVYLCASSSGGRTEAFFGQGTRLTVV.

The gene calls are TRBV5-8 and TRBJ2-7; perhaps TRBD1 as D (6 bases). The CDR3 spans 13 residues. The V end was cut by 4 bases, the J end by 10 bases, with 18 bases between. Germline CDR1 reads SGHTS; CDR2 reads YDEGEE. CDR3: CASSLGGHRGQYF. In DNA, the CDR3 is TGTGCCAGCAGCCTAGGGGGACACCGCGGACAGTACTTC.

The J gene is TRBJ1-1, the V gene TRBV5-6; D gene ambiguous. CDR3 length: 12 amino acids. The V end was cut by 3 bases, the J end by 6 bases, with 9 bases between. Germline V lookup: CDR1 SGHDT, CDR2 YYEEEE. The CDR3 loop reads CASSYGGSEAFF. CDR3 in DNA: TGTGCCAGCAGCTACGGCGGGTCTGAAGCTTTCTTT.

The chain uses TRBV5-1 and TRBJ2-1; 8 bases are shared with TRBD2. V dropped 1 base and J dropped 5; count of bases not matched to a gene: 5. There are 15 residues in the CDR3. Germline values: CDR1 SGHRS, CDR2 YFSETQ. The CDR3 spells CASSLFAGGHNEQFF. CDR3 nucleotides: TGCGCCAGCAGCTTGTTTGCGGGGGGCCACAATGAGCAGTTCTTC.

The chain couples TRBV15 to TRBJ1-4, with 10 bases aligning to TRBD1. The CDR3 contains 15 residues. Germline V CDR1 and CDR2: LNHNV, YYDKDF (reference sequence). Unmatched junction bases numbered 5, after V lost 5 bases and J lost 5 bases. The chain's CDR3 is CATSPGQGGNEKLFF. In DNA, the CDR3 is TGTGCCACCAGCCCTGGACAGGGGGGGAATGAAAAACTGTTTTTT.

The chain carries TRBV9 and TRBJ2-1; TRBD1 agrees at 8 bases. The CDR3 is made up of 14 amino acids. Per germline, CDR1 SGDLS and CDR2 YYNGEE. The V and J ends lost 6 bases and 5 bases, in that order; junction bases with no gene match: 7. The CDR3 spells CASNKDRADNEQFF. The CDR3 DNA sequence: TGTGCCAGCAACAAGGACAGGGCTGACAATGAGCAGTTCTTC.

The chain couples TRBV30 to TRBJ1-5; TRBD1 might be the D (6 bases). Germline lookup yields CDR1 GTSNPN and CDR2 SVGIG (reference sequence). The CDR3 extends over 14 amino acids. Trimming removed 1 base at V and 3 bases at J, with 10 bases between. CDR3 residues: CAWSDGQLNQPQHF. The CDR3 nucleotides read TGTGCCTGGAGTGATGGACAGCTCAATCAGCCCCAGCATTTT.

This clone was seen only once. The CDR3 region is CASSTGQGGNTIYF. The CDR3 bases are TGCGCCAGCAGCACGGGACAGGGAGGAAACACCATATATTTT. This sequence joins TRBV5-1 and TRBJ1-3; 9 bases agree with TRBD1. The CDR3 covers 14 residues. Germline V gene data show CDR1 as SGHRS and CDR2 as YFSETQ. The J segment lost 4 bases and the V segment lost 4 bases, leaving 3 bases of the junction unmatched.

The chain is built from TRBV4-2 and TRBJ2-3; 12 bases map to TRBD2. The CDR3 spans 17 residues. The germline V gene encodes CDR1 LGHNA and CDR2 YNFKEQ. With V trimmed by 0 bases and J by 3 bases, 4 bases remained unmatched. The CDR3 region has the DNA TGTGCCAGCAGCCAAGATCCTAGCGGGAGGGTGACAGATACGCAGTATTTT. Residues: CASSQDPSGRVTDTQYF.

The chain carries TRBV6-4 and TRBJ2-2; tentative D call: TRBD1 (5 bases). The CDR3 loop spans 13 amino acids. V lost 7 bases and J 7 bases, leaving 13 bases between the germline ends. The germline V gene has CDR1 MRHNA and CDR2 SNTAGT. As DNA, the CDR3 is TGTGCCAGCACCACCATGGGGCTCGGGGAGCTGTTTTTT. Residues: CASTTMGLGELFF.

The rearrangement links TRBV19 to TRBJ2-7; the D is unclear. The V end was cut by 5 bases, the J end by 3 bases, with 8 bases between. The CDR3 has 12 amino acids. Germline lookup yields CDR1 LNHDA and CDR2 SQIVND (reference sequence). The CDR3 is CASSGPYYEQYF. CDR3 bases: TGTGCCAGTAGTGGGCCCTACTACGAGCAGTACTTC.

This chain joins TRBV9 and TRBJ2-1; D is unclear. Germline loops: CDR1 SGDLS, CDR2 YYNGEE. V was clipped by 4 bases and J by 1 base, with 12 bases between them. This CDR3 region has 15 residues. CDR3 residues: CASSPQPGSYNEQFF. CDR3 sequence (DNA): TGTGCCAGCAGCCCCCAGCCGGGTTCCTACAATGAGCAGTTCTTC.

This rearrangement joins TRBV30 to TRBJ1-5; no definite D call. CDR3 length: 15 residues. Trimming cost V 0 bases and J 4 bases, with 13 bases left between them. Germline loops: CDR1 GTSNPN, CDR2 SVGIG (reference sequence). CDR3 in amino acids: CAWSVPGSTNQPQHF. The CDR3 DNA is TGTGCCTGGAGTGTACCCGGGTCCACAAATCAGCCCCAGCATTTT.

V is TRBV10-1 and J is TRBJ2-7, with TRBD2 identical over 10 bases. Germline V lookup: CDR1 WNHNN, CDR2 SYGVQD (reference sequence). V lost 2 bases to trimming and J lost 0 bases; unmatched junction nucleotides: 1. This CDR3 spans 15 amino acids. The CDR3 region is CASSEASGSSYEQYF. CDR3 in DNA: TGCGCCAGCAGTGAGGCTAGCGGGAGCTCCTACGAGCAGTACTTC.

The chain couples TRBV5-1 to TRBJ2-7; possibly TRBD1 for D (6 bases). V lost 0 bases to trimming and J lost 3 bases, with 16 bases between them. In germline, CDR1 is SGHRS, CDR2 YFSETQ. The CDR3 spans 16 residues. The CDR3: CASSLDGGAVVYEQYF. The CDR3 DNA sequence: TGCGCCAGCAGCTTGGATGGGGGCGCGGTAGTCTACGAGCAGTACTTC.

The chain couples TRBV6-5 to TRBJ2-7; 7 nucleotides line up with TRBD2. The CDR3 contains 16 residues. With V trimmed by 0 bases and J by 4 bases, 9 bases remained unmatched. Germline V gives CDR1 MNHEY, CDR2 SVGAGI. CDR3 nucleotides: TGTGCCAGCAGTTACTCGTCTGCGGGAGCTTCGTACGAGCAGTACTTC. As protein: CASSYSSAGASYEQYF.

The J gene is TRBJ1-5, the V gene TRBV6-1, with D uncertain. V was clipped by 1 base and J by 5 bases, with 15 bases between them. CDR3 length: 16 residues. Germline V gene lookup returns CDR1 MNHNS and CDR2 SASEGT. The DNA of the CDR3 is TGTGCCAGCAGTGAAGTCGGAGGACGGACTTATCAGCCCCAGCATTTT. This encodes CASSEVGGRTYQPQHF.

This chain connects TRBV5-1 to TRBJ2-1; 12 nucleotides match TRBD2. The CDR3 sequence is 16 residues long. The V gene's germline CDR1 is SGHRS and CDR2 YFSETQ. V was clipped by 4 bases and J by 3 bases; unmatched bases: 5. The CDR3 nucleotides read TGCGCCAGCAGCCAAGGACTAGCGGGGAACTACAATGAGCAGTTCTTC. Its translation is CASSQGLAGNYNEQFF.

This sequence joins TRBV5-5 and TRBJ2-5; D is undetermined. Trimming pared 4 bases from V and 5 bases from J, leaving 15 bases between. The V gene's germline CDR1 is SGHKS and CDR2 YYEKEE (reference sequence). This CDR3 contains 14 residues. In DNA, the CDR3 is TGTGCCAGCAGCAGGAACAGTGATGGGGAGACCCAGTACTTC. It is translated as CASSRNSDGETQYF.

The gene calls are TRBV6-5 and TRBJ2-5; TRBD2 agrees at 11 bases. The CDR3 runs to 16 residues. The V and J ends lost 0 bases and 5 bases, in that order; junction bases with no gene match: 5. The germline gives CDR1 MNHEY, CDR2 SVGAGI. For the CDR3, the DNA is TGTGCCAGCAGTTACTCGGGTAGCGGGAGGGGGGAGACCCAGTACTTC. This codes for CASSYSGSGRGETQYF.

This clone was seen a single time. This rearrangement joins TRBV19 to TRBJ1-1, with 11 bases identical to TRBD1. Germline CDR1 reads LNHDA; CDR2 reads SQIVND (reference sequence). Trimming removed 5 bases from V and 12 bases from J; junction bases left unmatched: 11. The CDR3 extends over 14 amino acids. The CDR3 sequence is CASSGTGGDLVTFF. In DNA form, the CDR3 reads TGTGCCAGTAGTGGGACAGGGGGAGACTTAGTGACTTTCTTT.